The T cell receptor (beta chain) described here comes from a study of OX40 agonist ivuxolimab in advanced cancers. With 3 bases clipped from V and 6 bases from J, the junction kept 2 bases outside the gene matches. Germline CDR1 and CDR2: KGHSH and LQKENI. CDR3 size: 13 residues. The assay was immunoSEQ multiplex PCR, and TCRdb's table has in-frame clones only and misses some. The sample shows 75,000 to 100,000 clones, more than 80% of them seen only once. The V call is TRBV18, the J call TRBJ2-4; 7 nucleotides agree with TRBD1. This clonotype was obtained from an adult with an advanced solid tumor such as melanoma, head and neck, liver or kidney cancer. The sample here was CD4+ or CD8+ T cells sorted from blood, taken in a trial of the OX40 agonist ivuxolimab. CDR3 coding DNA: TGTGCCAGCTCACCCAGGGGGATAAACATTCAGTACTTC. Translating it yields CASSPRGINIQYF. The variable domain in full, with the rest retrieved from reference TRBV18 and TRBJ2-4, is NAGVMQNPRHLVRRRGQEARLRCSPMKGHSHVYWYRQLPEEGLKFMVYLQKENIIDESGMPKERFSAEFPKEGPSILRIQQVVRGDSAAYFCASSPRGINIQYFGAGTRLSVL.